This is a list of T cell receptor beta chains from one sample in a study of memory CD4+ T cells and cytomegalovirus serostatus. Libraries were prepared by immunoSEQ multiplex PCR; TCRdb keeps only in-frame clonotypes and omits some of them. The table lists 50,000 to 60,000 clones, about four fifths of them singletons. The specimen was memory CD4+ T cells from blood. These receptors all stem from an adult in good health and CMV-seronegative. CDR3s include the opening cysteine and the closing phenylalanine or tryptophan. The order of the fields is J gene, V gene, CDR3 protein.

j_gene: TRBJ1-1
v_gene: TRBV12-1
CDR3aa: CASRRGPPMNTEAFF

j_gene: TRBJ1-4
v_gene: TRBV7-2
CDR3aa: CASSLLGREKLFF

j_gene: TRBJ1-5
v_gene: TRBV18
CDR3aa: CASSFDRDVPNQPQHF

j_gene: TRBJ1-2
v_gene: TRBV6-5
CDR3aa: CASITPNRRGDGYTF

j_gene: TRBJ2-3
v_gene: TRBV15
CDR3aa: CATSTSRGEDTQYF

j_gene: TRBJ2-1
v_gene: TRBV11-3
CDR3aa: CASSLNSNEQFF

j_gene: TRBJ1-2
v_gene: TRBV7-2
CDR3aa: CASSRQGQGYGYTF

j_gene: TRBJ1-6
v_gene: TRBV28
CDR3aa: CASYRGAYNSPLHF

j_gene: TRBJ1-2
v_gene: TRBV14
CDR3aa: CASSYDRSGRSGYTF

j_gene: TRBJ2-7
v_gene: TRBV6-1
CDR3aa: CASTLTGPYEQYF

j_gene: TRBJ2-3
v_gene: TRBV20-1
CDR3aa: CSLMYDTQYF

j_gene: TRBJ1-5
v_gene: TRBV7-2
CDR3aa: CASSPGYNQPQHF

j_gene: TRBJ2-5
v_gene: TRBV29-1
CDR3aa: CSAGTGVQETQYF

j_gene: TRBJ2-6
v_gene: TRBV10-3
CDR3aa: CAISENRDPGANVLTF

j_gene: TRBJ1-2
v_gene: TRBV2
CDR3aa: CASRFNYGYTF

j_gene: TRBJ1-2
v_gene: TRBV5-1
CDR3aa: CASSYRDIGYGYTF